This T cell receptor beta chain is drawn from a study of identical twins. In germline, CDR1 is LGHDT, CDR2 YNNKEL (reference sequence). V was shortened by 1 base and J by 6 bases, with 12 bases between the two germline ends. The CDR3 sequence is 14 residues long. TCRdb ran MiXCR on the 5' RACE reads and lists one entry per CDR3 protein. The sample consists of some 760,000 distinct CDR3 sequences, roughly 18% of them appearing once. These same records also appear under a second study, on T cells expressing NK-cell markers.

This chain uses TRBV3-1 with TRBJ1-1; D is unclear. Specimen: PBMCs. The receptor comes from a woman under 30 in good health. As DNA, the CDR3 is TGTGCCAGCAGCCAAGCCCCTACGGCCTCTGAAGCTTTCTTT. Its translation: CASSQAPTASEAFF. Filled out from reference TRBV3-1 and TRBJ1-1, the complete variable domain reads DTAVSQTPKYLVTQMGNDKSIKCEQNLGHDTMYWYKQDSKKFLKIMFSYNNKELIINETVPNRFSPKSPDKAHLNLHINSLELGDSAVYFCASSQAPTASEAFFGQGTRLTVV.